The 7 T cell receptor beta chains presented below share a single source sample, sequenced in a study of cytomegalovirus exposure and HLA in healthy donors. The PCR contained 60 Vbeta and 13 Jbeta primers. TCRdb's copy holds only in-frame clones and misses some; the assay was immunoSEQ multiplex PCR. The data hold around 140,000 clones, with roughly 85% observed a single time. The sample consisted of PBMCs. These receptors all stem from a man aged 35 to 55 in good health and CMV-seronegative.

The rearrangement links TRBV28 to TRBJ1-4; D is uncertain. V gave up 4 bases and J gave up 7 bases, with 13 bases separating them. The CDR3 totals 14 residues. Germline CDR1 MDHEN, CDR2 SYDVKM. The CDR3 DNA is TGTGCCAGCAGTTCGCGGATGTCGGGTGAAAAACTGTTTTTT. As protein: CASSSRMSGEKLFF.

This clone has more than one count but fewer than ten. CDR3 protein: CASSLVAGGYNEQFF. The CDR3 DNA sequence: TGTGCCAGCAGCTTAGTAGCGGGGGGGTACAATGAGCAGTTCTTC. V is TRBV7-3 and J is TRBJ2-1, with TRBD2 matching 11 bases. Germline V gene lookup returns CDR1 SGHTA and CDR2 FQGTGA. The V segment lost 2 bases and the J segment 4 bases; nucleotides outside the gene matches: 1. This CDR3 is built from 15 residues.

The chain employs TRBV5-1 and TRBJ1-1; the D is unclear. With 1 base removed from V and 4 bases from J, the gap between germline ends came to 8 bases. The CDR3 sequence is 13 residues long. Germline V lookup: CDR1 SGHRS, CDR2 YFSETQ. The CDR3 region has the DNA TGCGCCAGCAGCTTGAATATGAGCACTGAAGCTTTCTTT. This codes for CASSLNMSTEAFF. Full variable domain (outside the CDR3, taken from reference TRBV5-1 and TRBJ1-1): KAGVTQTPRYLIKTRGQQVTLSCSPISGHRSVSWYQQTPGQGLQFLFEYFSETQRNKGNFPGRFSGRQFSNSRSEMNVSTLELGDSALYLCASSLNMSTEAFFGQGTRLTVV.

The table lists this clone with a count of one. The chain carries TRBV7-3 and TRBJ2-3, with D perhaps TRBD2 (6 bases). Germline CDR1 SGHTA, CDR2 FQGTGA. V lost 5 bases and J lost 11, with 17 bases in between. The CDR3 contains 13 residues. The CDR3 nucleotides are TGTGCCAGCAGCATCCGGGACTTGGGCGTGCAGTATTTT. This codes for CASSIRDLGVQYF.

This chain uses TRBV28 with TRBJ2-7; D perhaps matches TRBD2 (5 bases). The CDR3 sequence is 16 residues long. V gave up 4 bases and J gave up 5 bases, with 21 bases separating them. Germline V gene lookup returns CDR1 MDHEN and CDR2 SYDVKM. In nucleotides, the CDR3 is TGTGCCAGCAGTTCCCCGACGGGTCGGGGAATGCACGAGCAGTACTTC. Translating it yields CASSSPTGRGMHEQYF.

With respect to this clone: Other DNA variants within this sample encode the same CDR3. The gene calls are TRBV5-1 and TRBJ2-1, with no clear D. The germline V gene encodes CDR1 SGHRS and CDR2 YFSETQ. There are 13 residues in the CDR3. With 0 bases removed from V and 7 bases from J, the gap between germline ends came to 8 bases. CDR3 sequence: CASSLGTGNEQFF. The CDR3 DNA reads TGCGCCAGCAGCTTGGGCACCGGGAATGAGCAGTTCTTC.

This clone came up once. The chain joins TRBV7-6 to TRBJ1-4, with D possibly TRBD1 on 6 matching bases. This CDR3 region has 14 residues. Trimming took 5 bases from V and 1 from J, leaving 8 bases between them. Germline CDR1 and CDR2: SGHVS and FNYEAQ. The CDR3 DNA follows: TGTGCCAGCAGCGAGGACAGAACTAATGAAAAACTGTTTTTT. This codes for CASSEDRTNEKLFF. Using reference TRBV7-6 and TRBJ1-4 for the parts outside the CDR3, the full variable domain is GAGVSQSPRYKVTKRGQDVALRCDPISGHVSLYWYRQALGQGPEFLTYFNYEAQQDKSGLPNDRFSAERPEGSISTLTIQRTEQRDSAMYRCASSEDRTNEKLFFGSGTQLSVL.